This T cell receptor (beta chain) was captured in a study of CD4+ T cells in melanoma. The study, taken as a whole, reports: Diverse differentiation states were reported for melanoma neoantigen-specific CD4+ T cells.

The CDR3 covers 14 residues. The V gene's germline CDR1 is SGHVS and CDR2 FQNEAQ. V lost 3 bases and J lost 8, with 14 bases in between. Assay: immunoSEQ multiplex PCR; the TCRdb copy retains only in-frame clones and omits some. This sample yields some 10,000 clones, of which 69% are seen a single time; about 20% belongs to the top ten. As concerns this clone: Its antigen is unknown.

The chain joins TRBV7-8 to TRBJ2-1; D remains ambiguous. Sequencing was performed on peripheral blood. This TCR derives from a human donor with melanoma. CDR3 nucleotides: TGTGCCAGCAGCTTCAGTTTGGGGTTCGATGAGCAGTTCTTC. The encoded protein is CASSFSLGFDEQFF.